The clone carrying this T cell receptor (beta chain) was seen a few times. What it recognizes is unknown. The data stem from a study of T-cell memory formation after mild COVID-19. Study summary: TCR clusters showed largely donor specificity. Study results and caveats: Pre-infection memory held some responding clones, suggesting pre-existing cross-reactive T cells responded. CD4+ contracting clones were mainly CM and EM; CD8+ ones, EMRA.

Using constant-segment primers, 5'RACE produced TCR alpha and TCR beta cDNA libraries carrying sample barcodes and UMIs. TCRdb recomputed calls from the 5' RACE reads with MiXCR, one row per CDR3 protein. The sample yields about 410,000 distinct CDR3 sequences, more than 20% seen once. The source material was PBMCs or a T cell subset sorted from them (not recorded which). The TCR was taken from an adult woman who had mild COVID-19 (a few samples of this study predate the infection). Cell type and time point are not known.

CDR3 sequence (DNA): TGTGCCAGCTCTCGCCCGGGAATCTACGAGCAGTACTTC. Protein: CASSRPGIYEQYF. The chain uses TRBV18 and TRBJ2-7; D is possibly TRBD2 (5 bases). CDR1 and CDR2 (germline): KGHSH, LQKENI. The germline V and J ends were trimmed by 6 bases and 3 bases, with 12 bases remaining between them. This CDR3 is 13 amino acids long.